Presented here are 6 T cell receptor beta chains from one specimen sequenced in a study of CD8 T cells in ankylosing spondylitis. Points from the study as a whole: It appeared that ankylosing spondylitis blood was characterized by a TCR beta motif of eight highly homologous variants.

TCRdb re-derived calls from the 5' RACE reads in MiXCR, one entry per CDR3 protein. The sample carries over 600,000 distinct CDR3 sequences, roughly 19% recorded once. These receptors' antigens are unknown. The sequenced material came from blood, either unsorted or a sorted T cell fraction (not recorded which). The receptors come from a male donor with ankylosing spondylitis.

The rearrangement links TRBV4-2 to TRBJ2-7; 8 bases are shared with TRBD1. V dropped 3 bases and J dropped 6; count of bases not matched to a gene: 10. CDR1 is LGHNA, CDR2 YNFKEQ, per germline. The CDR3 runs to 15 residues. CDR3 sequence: CASSQWTGQLSEQYF. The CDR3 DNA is TGTGCCAGCAGCCAGTGGACAGGGCAACTCTCCGAGCAGTACTTC.

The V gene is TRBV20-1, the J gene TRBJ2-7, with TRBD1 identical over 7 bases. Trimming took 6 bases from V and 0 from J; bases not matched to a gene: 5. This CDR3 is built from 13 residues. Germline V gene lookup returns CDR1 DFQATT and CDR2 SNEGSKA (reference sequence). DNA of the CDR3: TGCAGTGCCTGCGGACAGGTCTCCTACGAGCAGTACTTC. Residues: CSACGQVSYEQYF.

The CDR3 coding sequence is TGTGCCACCAGTAGTGAGGGGGAGACCCAGTACTTC. As protein: CATSSEGETQYF. V is TRBV24-1 and J is TRBJ2-5, with D perhaps given as TRBD1 or TRBD2 (5 bases each). The CDR3 spans 12 residues. Germline V gives CDR1 KGHDR, CDR2 SFDVKD. The ends were cut back, 6 bases at V and 5 bases at J, with 9 bases in the middle.

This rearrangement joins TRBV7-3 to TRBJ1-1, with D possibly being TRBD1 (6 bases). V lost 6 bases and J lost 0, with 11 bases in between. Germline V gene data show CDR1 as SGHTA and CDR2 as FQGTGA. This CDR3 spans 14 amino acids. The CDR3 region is CASRRTALNTEAFF. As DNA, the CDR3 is TGTGCCAGCAGACGGACAGCCCTGAACACTGAAGCTTTCTTT.

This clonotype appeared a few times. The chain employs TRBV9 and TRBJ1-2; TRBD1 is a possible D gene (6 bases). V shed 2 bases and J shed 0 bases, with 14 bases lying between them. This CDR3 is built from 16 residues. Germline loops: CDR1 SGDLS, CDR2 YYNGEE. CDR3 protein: CASSVRGDTPNYGYTF. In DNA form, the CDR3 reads TGTGCCAGCAGCGTCCGGGGGGACACACCTAACTATGGCTACACCTTC.

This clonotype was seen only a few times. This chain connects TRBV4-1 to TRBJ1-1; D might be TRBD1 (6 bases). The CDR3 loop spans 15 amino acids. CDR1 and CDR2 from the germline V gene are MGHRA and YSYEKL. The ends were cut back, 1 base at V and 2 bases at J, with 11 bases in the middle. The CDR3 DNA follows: TGCGCCAGCAGCCAAGTTACGGGACACAACACTGAAGCTTTCTTT. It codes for CASSQVTGHNTEAFF.